Below, 23 T cell receptor beta chains from the same sample are listed, as sequenced in a study of shared clonotypes between healthy human individuals. Clones were sequenced by immunoSEQ multiplex PCR, and TCRdb holds only the in-frame ones, with some missing. There are 2,100,000 or so clones in the sample; roughly 95% occur only once, and roughly 0.13% lies in the top ten. The sequencing input was naive CD4+ T cells sorted from blood. The subset was: CD45RA+ positively selected. The receptors shown here come from a man aged 18 to 35 in good health.

This clone was seen a few times. The V call is TRBV5-6, the J call TRBJ2-7; weak D call: TRBD1 (6 bases). Trimming left V 5 bases short and J 5 bases short, with 17 bases between. Germline CDR1 is SGHDT and CDR2 is YYEEEE. The CDR3 spans 14 residues. In nucleotides, the CDR3 is TGTGCCAGCAGAGGGACATCAGGGAGCCACGAGCAGTACTTC. Its translation is CASRGTSGSHEQYF.

V usage is TRBV4-3 and J usage is TRBJ1-2; 9 nucleotides agree with TRBD1. The CDR3 spans 15 residues. V trimming: 5 bases; J trimming: 4 bases; junction bases outside the gene matches: 8. The germline V gene has CDR1 LGHNA and CDR2 YSLEER. As DNA, the CDR3 is TGCGCCAGCAGCGCATCCGGGACAGGGACCTATGGCTACACCTTC. As protein: CASSASGTGTYGYTF.

On this clone: Other DNA sequences from this sample encode an identical CDR3 as well. J is TRBJ1-1 and V is TRBV18; a weak D match, TRBD1 (5 bases). V was clipped by 0 bases and J by 1 base, with 9 bases between them. The CDR3 length is 15 residues. Germline values: CDR1 KGHSH, CDR2 LQKENI. This CDR3 reads CASSPPGRTNTEAFF. In DNA form, the CDR3 reads TGTGCCAGCTCACCACCGGGACGGACGAACACTGAAGCTTTCTTT.

J is TRBJ2-6 and V is TRBV29-1; D not certain. From germline, CDR1 is SQVTM and CDR2 ANQGSEA. V was shortened by 3 bases and J by 0 bases, with 12 bases between the two germline ends. There are 16 residues in the CDR3. CDR3 amino acids: CSVDNPRISGANVLTF. In DNA form, the CDR3 reads TGCAGCGTTGATAACCCCCGGATCTCTGGGGCCAACGTCCTGACTTTC.

This chain links TRBV29-1 with TRBJ2-5, with D perhaps TRBD1 (6 bases). Trimming shortened V by 7 bases and J by 4 bases, and 16 bases separated the two germline ends. The germline CDR1 and CDR2 sequences are SQVTM and ANQGSEA. The CDR3 extends over 13 amino acids. Written as DNA, the CDR3 is TGCAGCGCCAACCGGGACATCCCAGAGACCCAGTACTTC. Protein product: CSANRDIPETQYF.

The chain has TRBV7-9 and TRBJ1-3; the D is unclear. This CDR3 is built from 14 residues. V was clipped by 5 bases and J by 0 bases, with 8 bases between them. Germline V gene lookup returns CDR1 SEHNR and CDR2 FQNEAQ (reference sequence). CDR3 coding DNA: TGTGCCAGCAGCGCTACCTCCTCTGGAAACACCATATATTTT. Amino acids: CASSATSSGNTIYF.

The chain recombines TRBV7-2 with TRBJ2-3; 11 bases are shared with TRBD2. With 2 bases clipped from V and 4 bases from J, the junction kept 8 bases outside the gene matches. Germline V gene sequence: CDR1 SGHTA, CDR2 FQGNSA. The CDR3 spans 17 residues. CDR3 bases: TGTGCCAGCAGCTTATACGGTAGCGGGAGGGGTCCAGATACGCAGTATTTT. This codes for CASSLYGSGRGPDTQYF.

The rearrangement links TRBV11-2 to TRBJ2-5; weak D call: TRBD1 (8 bases). Germline V gene data show CDR1 as SGHAT and CDR2 as FQNNGV. The CDR3 contains 16 residues. V lost 4 bases, J lost 4 bases, and 19 bases lay in between. Here the CDR3 reads CASSSRGREKVETQYF. In nucleotides, the CDR3 is TGTGCCAGCAGCTCCAGGGGGCGGGAGAAGGTAGAGACCCAGTACTTC.

The gene calls are TRBV15 and TRBJ1-2; 7 bases match TRBD1. With V trimmed by 0 bases and J by 3 bases, 13 bases remained unmatched. This CDR3 is 18 amino acids long. Looked up from germline, CDR1 is LNHNV and CDR2 is YYDKDF (reference sequence). The CDR3 sequence: CATSREAVDRVRDYGYTF. CDR3 in DNA: TGTGCCACCAGCAGAGAGGCTGTAGACAGGGTAAGAGACTATGGCTACACCTTC.

This clone showed up just once. The chain uses TRBV29-1 and TRBJ1-1, with 7 bases fitting TRBD1. The CDR3 runs to 13 residues. With 2 bases clipped from V and 8 bases from J, the junction kept 8 bases outside the gene matches. CDR1 SQVTM and CDR2 ANQGSEA come from the germline V gene. CDR3: CSVESTGQLEAFF. CDR3 nucleotide sequence: TGCAGCGTTGAATCCACGGGACAGTTAGAAGCTTTCTTT.

This clone was seen only once. The chain joins TRBV5-5 to TRBJ2-1, with no clear D. The CDR3 runs to 11 residues. The germline V gene encodes CDR1 SGHKS and CDR2 YYEKEE (reference sequence). Trimming shortened V by 1 base and J by 10 bases, and 6 bases separated the two germline ends. The CDR3 sequence is CASSLNWEQFF. The CDR3 bases are TGTGCCAGCAGCTTGAACTGGGAGCAGTTCTTC.

The genes are TRBV5-6 and TRBJ2-1; the D gene could be TRBD1 or TRBD2 (6 bases each). Looked up from germline, CDR1 is SGHDT and CDR2 is YYEEEE. Trimming shortened V by 3 bases and J by 5 bases, and 18 bases separated the two germline ends. The CDR3 runs to 16 residues. The CDR3 is CASSSERARGDNEQFF. CDR3 in DNA: TGTGCCAGCAGCTCGGAGCGTGCGAGGGGGGACAATGAGCAGTTCTTC.

The chain links TRBV27 to TRBJ2-7; 8 nucleotides agree with TRBD2. CDR1 is MNHEY and CDR2 is SMNVEV in the germline V gene (reference sequence). Unmatched junction bases numbered 5, after V lost 4 bases and J lost 3 bases. This CDR3 contains 14 residues. CDR3 nucleotides: TGTGCCAGCAGTTCACCGGGACTAGTCTACGAGCAGTACTTC. This sequence encodes CASSSPGLVYEQYF.

The gene calls are TRBV6-1 and TRBJ2-7, with D possibly being TRBD1 (6 bases). Germline CDR1 reads MNHNS; CDR2 reads SASEGT. V lost 5 bases, J lost 1 base, and 12 bases lay in between. CDR3 size: 14 residues. Here the CDR3 reads CASSTGWGSYEQYF. The CDR3 nucleotides are TGTGCCAGCAGTACAGGGTGGGGGTCCTACGAGCAGTACTTC.

For the CDR3, the DNA is TGTGCCAGCAGTAACGGGATTAGGGAATACGGTAAAGAGACCCAGTACTTC. The encoded protein is CASSNGIREYGKETQYF. The genes are TRBV7-2 and TRBJ2-5; possible D gene TRBD2, 5 bases. Between the trimmed V and J ends, which lost 6 bases and 3 bases, there was a span of 23 bases. This CDR3 has 17 amino acids. Germline V gene data show CDR1 as SGHTA and CDR2 as FQGNSA.

This chain joins TRBV5-1 and TRBJ2-3, with D maybe TRBD2 (6 bases). V was pared by 5 bases and J by 3 bases, with 19 bases between. The length of the CDR3 is 16 residues. Germline assignment: CDR1 SGHRS and CDR2 YFSETQ. The DNA of the CDR3 is TGCGCCAGCAGGGCTCTCGCGGCGGGAAGGACAGATACGCAGTATTTT. Amino acid sequence: CASRALAAGRTDTQYF.

The rearrangement uses TRBV2 and TRBJ2-3, with 9 nucleotides matching TRBD2. Germline V CDR1 and CDR2: SNHLY, FYNNEI. CDR3 length: 18 amino acids. The V segment lost 7 bases and the J segment 1 base; nucleotides outside the gene matches: 15. CDR3 DNA: TGTGCCAGCACCAAGGCTGCGGGGGGGCCTACAGGCACAGATACGCAGTATTTT. This translates into CASTKAAGGPTGTDTQYF. The whole variable domain, filled in from reference TRBV2 and TRBJ2-3, reads EPEVTQTPSHQVTQMGQEVILRCVPISNHLYFYWYRQILGQKVEFLVSFYNNEISEKSEIFDDQFSVERPDGSNFTLKIRSTKLEDSAMYFCASTKAAGGPTGTDTQYFGPGTRLTVL.

Details on this clone: Distinct nucleotide sequences in the sample also encode this CDR3. This rearrangement joins TRBV7-2 to TRBJ2-7, with 7 bases matching TRBD2. CDR3 length: 14 residues. The V and J ends lost 2 bases and 0 bases, in that order; junction bases with no gene match: 1. Looked up from germline, CDR1 is SGHTA and CDR2 is FQGNSA. In DNA form, the CDR3 reads TGTGCCAGCAGCTTAAGCGGGGCCTCCTACGAGCAGTACTTC. Translating gives CASSLSGASYEQYF.

The gene calls are TRBV5-1 and TRBJ1-6, with 7 positions matching TRBD1. The CDR3 runs 14 residues. CDR1 is SGHRS, CDR2 YFSETQ, per germline. Trimming took 4 bases from V and 5 from J; bases not matched to a gene: 3. CDR3 coding DNA: TGCGCCAGCAGCCGACAGGGAGATAATTCACCCCTCCACTTT. Amino acids: CASSRQGDNSPLHF.

This chain links TRBV5-1 with TRBJ1-2; D unresolved. Trimming took off 3 bases at V and 8 bases at J, with 17 bases between the two ends. The CDR3 is 14 residues long. Germline assignment: CDR1 SGHRS and CDR2 YFSETQ. The CDR3 DNA reads as TGCGCCAGCAGCTCCCTCCAGGCTGTCTCGGGCTACACCTTC. Translating it yields CASSSLQAVSGYTF.

The V and J genes are TRBV6-6 and TRBJ2-1, with D perhaps TRBD1 or TRBD2 (6 bases each). In germline, CDR1 is MNHNY, CDR2 SVGAGI (reference sequence). This CDR3 has 15 residues. Trimming cost V 0 bases and J 7 bases, with 13 bases left between them. The CDR3 loop reads CASSYSGGVGNEQFF. The CDR3 bases are TGTGCCAGCAGTTACTCGGGGGGCGTTGGGAATGAGCAGTTCTTC.

J is TRBJ2-7 and V is TRBV7-2; the D is unclear. CDR1 and CDR2 from the germline V gene are SGHTA and FQGNSA. CDR3 size: 14 residues. V shed 7 bases and J shed 3 bases, with 16 bases lying between them. In DNA form, the CDR3 reads TGTGCCAGCACCCTAAGCCCAGTCGACTACGAGCAGTACTTC. The encoded protein is CASTLSPVDYEQYF.

This clone showed up just once. The J gene is TRBJ1-5, the V gene TRBV11-2, with D unclear. From germline, CDR1 is SGHAT and CDR2 FQNNGV. The CDR3 length is 13 residues. V was pared by 3 bases and J by 1 base, with 4 bases between. This chain's CDR3 is CASSFASNQPQHF. CDR3 DNA: TGTGCCAGCAGCTTTGCAAGCAATCAGCCCCAGCATTTT.